This T cell receptor (beta chain) originates from a study of OX40 agonist ivuxolimab in advanced cancers. The overall study: In three patients, partial responses were observed, one with hepatocellular carcinoma and two with cutaneous melanoma.

Prior autoimmune disease or systemic immunosuppression barred patients. Profiling relied on immunoSEQ multiplex PCR, and the TCRdb table lists in-frame clones only, not all of them. The sample contains 15,000 to 20,000 clones, more than 65% of which appear only once. The TCR sequence derives from an adult with an advanced solid tumor such as melanoma, head and neck, liver or kidney cancer. Material: CD4+ or CD8+ T cells sorted from blood, obtained in a trial of the OX40 agonist ivuxolimab.

CDR3 residues: CSVGTGSHGYTF. CDR3 sequence (DNA): TGCAGCGTGGGGACAGGGAGCCATGGCTACACCTTC. The chain has TRBV29-1 and TRBJ1-2; 9 bases agree with TRBD1. The CDR3 loop spans 12 amino acids. V shed 6 bases and J 6 bases; nucleotides not matched to a gene: 5. CDR1 and CDR2 (germline): SQVTM, ANQGSEA.